The subject of this entry is one T cell receptor beta chain. Its specificity is unknown. These data come from a study of immune evolution from preneoplasia to lung adenocarcinoma. The method was immunoSEQ multiplex PCR; TCRdb's version includes in-frame clones alone and lacks a portion of them. The sample carries about 11,000 clones, roughly 80% recorded once. The V gene's germline CDR1 is SGHRS and CDR2 YFSETQ. This CDR3 region has 14 residues. The V end was cut by 0 bases, the J end by 2 bases, with 8 bases between. General study points: Normal lung had the highest top T cell clone frequencies.

Source material: FFPE normal lung tissue adjacent to the tumor. The chain has TRBV5-1 and TRBJ2-5; D is ambiguous. This TCR came from a person between 60 and 70 years old with lung adenocarcinoma. Some clones in this sample may be carry-over from other donors' samples. The CDR3 DNA is TGCGCCAGCAGCTTGGGGGCGAATCAAGAGACCCAGTACTTC. It is translated as CASSLGANQETQYF.